This T cell receptor (beta chain) originates from a study of control samples from healthy donors and cancer patients. After removal of 3 bases from V and 4 bases from J, the junction contained 10 bases not matched to a gene. The CDR3 sequence is 17 residues long. Germline CDR1 reads KGHSH; CDR2 reads LQKENI. The repertoire was sequenced with immunoSEQ multiplex PCR; TCRdb's copy has only in-frame clones and lacks some. Among approximately 80,000 clones listed, roughly 91% were seen once. The V call is TRBV18, the J call TRBJ2-1; 9 bases are shared with TRBD1. The sample taken for sequencing was blood. This TCR derives from a man in his thirties or forties in good health. The CDR3 coding sequence is TGTGCCAGCTCACCCTTGGGACAGGGACAGGAGTACAATGAGCAGTTCTTC. Translating gives CASSPLGQGQEYNEQFF.